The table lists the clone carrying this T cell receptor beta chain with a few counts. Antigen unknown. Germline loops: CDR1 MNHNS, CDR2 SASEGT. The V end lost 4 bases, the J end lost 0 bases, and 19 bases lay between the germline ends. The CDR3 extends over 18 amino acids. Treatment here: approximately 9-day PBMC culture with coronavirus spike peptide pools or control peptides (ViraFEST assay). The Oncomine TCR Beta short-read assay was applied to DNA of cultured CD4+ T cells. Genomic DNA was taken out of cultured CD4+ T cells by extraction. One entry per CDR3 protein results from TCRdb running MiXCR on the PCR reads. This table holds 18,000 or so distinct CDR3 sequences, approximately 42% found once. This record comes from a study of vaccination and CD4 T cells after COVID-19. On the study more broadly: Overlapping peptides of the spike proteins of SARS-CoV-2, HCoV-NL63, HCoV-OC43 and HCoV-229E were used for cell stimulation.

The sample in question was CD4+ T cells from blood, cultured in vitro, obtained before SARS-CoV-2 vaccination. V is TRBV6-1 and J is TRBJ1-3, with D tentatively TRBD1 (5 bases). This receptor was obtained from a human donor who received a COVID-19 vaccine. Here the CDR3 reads CASSAQETFLSSGNTIYF. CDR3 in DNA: TGTGCCAGCAGTGCACAGGAGACCTTTTTAAGCTCTGGAAACACCATATATTTT.